A selection of T cell receptor beta chains follows, all from one sample in a study of T cells in Graves' hyperthyroidism and ophthalmopathy. Each CDR3 protein is one row after TCRdb ran MiXCR on the multiplex PCR reads. This table has 450,000 to 600,000 distinct CDR3 sequences, about 14% appearing once. Sequences were obtained from blood. The receptors here all came from a middle-aged woman with Graves' hyperthyroidism. The CDR3 runs from the conserved cysteine through the conserved F or W. The D gene is left open where the match is weak. A row's size may be missing; if present it is once, few, many or a size class.

j_gene: TRBJ2-3
v_gene: TRBV7-9
d_gene: -
abundance: many
CDR3nt: TGTGCCAGCATGGCGCTAGATACGCAGTATTTT
CDR3aa: CASMALDTQYF

j_gene: TRBJ1-4
v_gene: TRBV18
d_gene: -
abundance: many
CDR3nt: TGTGCCAGCTCTGAAAGGGACACTAATGAAAAACTGTTTTTT
CDR3aa: CASSERDTNEKLFF

j_gene: TRBJ1-3
v_gene: TRBV18
d_gene: -
abundance: few
CDR3nt: TGTGCCAGCTCACCAGTGGCAGAGAGCTCTGGAAACACCATATATTTT
CDR3aa: CASSPVAESSGNTIYF

j_gene: TRBJ1-5
v_gene: TRBV14
d_gene: TRBD1
abundance: few
CDR3nt: TGTGCCAGCAGCCAACCGGACAGGGAAGTGGATCAGCCCCAGCATTTT
CDR3aa: CASSQPDREVDQPQHF

j_gene: TRBJ2-1
v_gene: TRBV7-9
d_gene: -
abundance: many
CDR3nt: TGTGCCAGCAGCCTTCGACTTGCCCTAGCTATGGATGAGCAGTTCTTC
CDR3aa: CASSLRLALAMDEQFF

j_gene: TRBJ1-1
v_gene: TRBV5-1
d_gene: -
abundance: many
CDR3nt: TGCGCCAGCAGCTTGTTCCGGGCTCGGACTGAAGCTTTCTTT
CDR3aa: CASSLFRARTEAFF

j_gene: TRBJ2-2
v_gene: TRBV29-1
d_gene: -
abundance: -
CDR3nt: TGCAGCGTTGTAGGAGGGGCTGCTAACACCGGGGAGCTGTTTTTT
CDR3aa: CSVVGGAANTGELFF

j_gene: TRBJ2-2
v_gene: TRBV4-2
d_gene: -
abundance: few
CDR3nt: TGTGCCAGCAGCCAAGTGGTGGGAATGGGCGGGGAGCTGTTTTTT
CDR3aa: CASSQVVGMGGELFF

j_gene: TRBJ1-1
v_gene: TRBV30
d_gene: -
abundance: many
CDR3nt: TGTGCCTGGAGTGTTAAGACGGCTGAAGCTTTCTTT
CDR3aa: CAWSVKTAEAFF

j_gene: TRBJ1-5
v_gene: TRBV20-1
d_gene: -
abundance: many
CDR3nt: TGCAGTGCTAGAGGACCTTATAGCAATCAGCCCCAGCATTTT
CDR3aa: CSARGPYSNQPQHF

j_gene: TRBJ2-1
v_gene: TRBV6-1
d_gene: TRBD1
abundance: many
CDR3nt: TGTGCCATAACGCCGACAGGGTTGGGTGAGCAGTTCTTC
CDR3aa: CAITPTGLGEQFF

j_gene: TRBJ2-3
v_gene: TRBV20-1
d_gene: -
abundance: many
CDR3nt: TGCAGTGCCCTGGGTCCACACACAGGGGATACGCAGTATTTT
CDR3aa: CSALGPHTGDTQYF

j_gene: TRBJ1-6
v_gene: TRBV6-1
d_gene: -
abundance: -
CDR3nt: TGTGCCAGCAGTGATGAAAGCAGCTCCTATAATTCACCCCTCCACTTT
CDR3aa: CASSDESSSYNSPLHF

j_gene: TRBJ2-2
v_gene: TRBV20-1
d_gene: -
abundance: many
CDR3nt: TGCAGTGCCGGGGATACTTCCACCGGGGAGCTGTTTTTT
CDR3aa: CSAGDTSTGELFF

j_gene: TRBJ1-1
v_gene: TRBV29-1
d_gene: TRBD1
abundance: many
CDR3nt: TGCAGTGTAGGGGGCGCCTGGACTGAAGCTTTCTTT
CDR3aa: CSVGGAWTEAFF

j_gene: TRBJ2-3
v_gene: TRBV3-1
d_gene: TRBD1
abundance: many
CDR3nt: TGTGCCAGCAGCGACACTTTAGGGACAGGGACAGATACGCAGTATTTT
CDR3aa: CASSDTLGTGTDTQYF

j_gene: TRBJ1-1
v_gene: TRBV10-3
d_gene: TRBD1
abundance: many
CDR3nt: TGTGCCATTGGACAGGGGGCCCCTGAAGCTTTCTTT
CDR3aa: CAIGQGAPEAFF

j_gene: TRBJ2-7
v_gene: TRBV25-1
d_gene: -
abundance: few
CDR3nt: TGTGCCAGCAGTGGGTCAAGATCCAGCTCCTACGAGCAGTACTTC
CDR3aa: CASSGSRSSSYEQYF

j_gene: TRBJ2-7
v_gene: TRBV5-1
d_gene: -
abundance: many
CDR3nt: TGCGCCAGCAGCCCCCGGGGGTCGACCTACGAGCAGTACTTC
CDR3aa: CASSPRGSTYEQYF

j_gene: TRBJ1-5
v_gene: TRBV30
d_gene: TRBD1
abundance: many
CDR3nt: TGTGCCTGGAGGAATGGTGTGGACAGGGTCAATCAGCCCCAGCATTTT
CDR3aa: CAWRNGVDRVNQPQHF

j_gene: TRBJ2-5
v_gene: TRBV24-1
d_gene: TRBD1
abundance: -
CDR3nt: TGTGCCACCAGTGACACCGGGACAGGAGAGACCCAGTACTTC
CDR3aa: CATSDTGTGETQYF

j_gene: TRBJ2-7
v_gene: TRBV5-1
d_gene: TRBD1
abundance: many
CDR3nt: TGCGCCAGCAGCGCTGGGACAGGGGGGTCCTACGAGCAGTACTTC
CDR3aa: CASSAGTGGSYEQYF

j_gene: TRBJ2-5
v_gene: TRBV20-1
d_gene: TRBD1
abundance: many
CDR3nt: TGCAGTGCTAGGGGCGGACAGGGCCTACAAGAGACCCAGTACTTC
CDR3aa: CSARGGQGLQETQYF

j_gene: TRBJ1-1
v_gene: TRBV7-8
d_gene: TRBD1
abundance: -
CDR3nt: TGTGCCTGCAGCTCCTTAATAGGGCTGGGACAGGGAAACACTGAAGCTTTCTTT
CDR3aa: CACSSLIGLGQGNTEAFF

j_gene: TRBJ1-1
v_gene: TRBV12-3/TRBV12-4
d_gene: TRBD1
abundance: few
CDR3nt: TGTGCCAGCAGCCGACCCGCCATACAGGGGCCAAACACTGAAGCTTTCTTT
CDR3aa: CASSRPAIQGPNTEAFF

j_gene: TRBJ1-2
v_gene: TRBV10-3
d_gene: TRBD1
abundance: few
CDR3nt: TGTGCCATCAGTGAGGATCGGGACAGGGACTTATGGGGCTACACCTTC
CDR3aa: CAISEDRDRDLWGYTF

j_gene: TRBJ1-5
v_gene: TRBV28
d_gene: TRBD1
abundance: many
CDR3nt: TGTGCCAGCAGTCCGGGGGACAGGGGGGGGCAGCCCCAGCATTTT
CDR3aa: CASSPGDRGGQPQHF

j_gene: TRBJ1-4
v_gene: TRBV3-1
d_gene: -
abundance: few
CDR3nt: TGTGCCAGCAGCCAAGATCAGGGTTCAGGGGAAAAACTGTTTTTT
CDR3aa: CASSQDQGSGEKLFF

j_gene: TRBJ2-1
v_gene: TRBV7-2
d_gene: TRBD1
abundance: many
CDR3nt: TGTGCCAGCAGCCCAAGGACAGGGTCTTACTCCTACAATGAGCAGTTCTTC
CDR3aa: CASSPRTGSYSYNEQFF

j_gene: TRBJ1-6
v_gene: TRBV28
d_gene: -
abundance: few
CDR3nt: TGTGCCAGCAGTGTCCCGGGGAGCTCCTATAATTCACCCCTCCACTTT
CDR3aa: CASSVPGSSYNSPLHF

j_gene: TRBJ1-2
v_gene: TRBV27
d_gene: -
abundance: few
CDR3nt: TGTGCCAGCAGCCCGAGAGACAGTTCTCGGAATGGCTACACCTTC
CDR3aa: CASSPRDSSRNGYTF

j_gene: TRBJ1-5
v_gene: TRBV3-1
d_gene: -
abundance: -
CDR3nt: TGTGCCAGCAGCCACTCAGAGGCAGGGCCTTTCAATATCCAGCCCCAGCATTTT
CDR3aa: CASSHSEAGPFNIQPQHF

j_gene: TRBJ2-1
v_gene: TRBV11-2
d_gene: TRBD2
abundance: many
CDR3nt: TGTGCCAGCAGTCCAAAGCCGCTAGCGGGGTACTACTACAATGAGCAGTTCTTC
CDR3aa: CASSPKPLAGYYYNEQFF

j_gene: TRBJ2-7
v_gene: TRBV19
d_gene: -
abundance: -
CDR3nt: TGTGCCAGTAGTCTTACGGCAGGGAGCCGCTACGAGCAGTACTTC
CDR3aa: CASSLTAGSRYEQYF

j_gene: TRBJ2-5
v_gene: TRBV11-2
d_gene: TRBD2
abundance: -
CDR3nt: TGTGCCAGCAGTCCGTCTCTAGCGGTTAAAGAGACCCAGTACTTC
CDR3aa: CASSPSLAVKETQYF

j_gene: TRBJ2-6
v_gene: TRBV3-1
d_gene: -
abundance: many
CDR3nt: TGTGCCAGCAGCCAAGGTAGCGCGGGCGGGCTATCTGGGGCCAACGTCCTGACTTTC
CDR3aa: CASSQGSAGGLSGANVLTF

j_gene: TRBJ1-1
v_gene: TRBV3-1
d_gene: -
abundance: many
CDR3nt: TGTGCCAGCAGCCCAAACGGGGCTGGCACTGAAGCTTTCTTT
CDR3aa: CASSPNGAGTEAFF

j_gene: TRBJ1-2
v_gene: TRBV9
d_gene: TRBD1
abundance: many
CDR3nt: TGTGCCAGCAGCGTAGCTCGACAGGGGGTGCCCTCCTATGGCTACACCTTC
CDR3aa: CASSVARQGVPSYGYTF